These 13 T cell receptor beta chains were all obtained from the same sample, sequenced in a study of OX40 agonist ivuxolimab in advanced cancers. Library method: the immunoSEQ multiplex PCR assay. TCRdb mirrors the immuneACCESS table, restricted to in-frame sequences. Some clones are absent from its copies; in checked studies, under half trace to an unresolved V gene, and the reason for the others is unknown. This sample holds 70,000 to 95,000 clones; roughly nine tenths were observed only once. 1% to 1.3% of the sample goes to the ten largest clones. The sample was CD4+ or CD8+ T cells sorted from blood, taken in a trial of the OX40 agonist ivuxolimab. These receptor sequences come from an adult with an advanced solid tumor such as melanoma, head and neck, liver or kidney cancer.

Comments on this clone: In the same sample, other DNA sequences code for this CDR3. The chain uses TRBV28 and TRBJ1-1; tentatively, D is TRBD1 (6 bases). The germline gives CDR1 MDHEN, CDR2 SYDVKM. V gave up 2 bases and J gave up 1 base, with 8 bases separating them. The CDR3 is made up of 14 amino acids. The CDR3 is CASSLGGGNTEAFF. CDR3 bases: TGTGCCAGCAGTTTAGGAGGGGGGAACACTGAAGCTTTCTTT.

The chain couples TRBV5-4 to TRBJ2-2, with 10 bases matching TRBD2. CDR3 length: 17 amino acids. Germline trimming cut 0 bases from V and 5 bases from J; bases unmatched to any gene: 7. Germline V gives CDR1 SGHNT, CDR2 YYREEE (reference sequence). The CDR3 reads CASSLDSGTSATGELFF. DNA for the CDR3: TGTGCCAGCAGCTTGGACTCTGGGACTAGCGCAACCGGGGAGCTGTTTTTT.

This sequence joins TRBV9 and TRBJ2-2; the match to TRBD2 covers 13 bases. The germline V gene encodes CDR1 SGDLS and CDR2 YYNGEE. This CDR3 spans 22 amino acids. The trim removed 0 bases at V and 4 bases at J, leaving 18 bases unmatched. The CDR3 nucleotides are TGTGCCAGCAGCGTAGCCCCATCCTCAGGACTAGCGGGAGACCGTAGCACCGGGGAGCTGTTTTTT. This codes for CASSVAPSSGLAGDRSTGELFF. Full variable domain (remainder filled in from reference TRBV9 and TRBJ2-2): DSGVTQTPKHLITATGQRVTLRCSPRSGDLSVYWYQQSLDQGLQFLIQYYNGEERAKGNILERFSAQQFPDLHSELNLSSLELGDSALYFCASSVAPSSGLAGDRSTGELFFGEGSRLTVL.

The V and J genes are TRBV18 and TRBJ2-3; unclear D gene. This CDR3 has 13 residues. Germline V gene sequence: CDR1 KGHSH, CDR2 LQKENI. V was pared by 0 bases and J by 2 bases, with 3 bases between. The DNA for the CDR3 is TGTGCCAGCTCACCACCGGCCACAGATACGCAGTATTTT. Translating gives CASSPPATDTQYF.

The chain combines TRBV19 with TRBJ2-3; D tentatively fits TRBD1 or TRBD2 (5 bases each). V was trimmed by 5 bases and J by 1 base, leaving 16 bases between them. The CDR3 is made up of 16 amino acids. Germline lookup yields CDR1 LNHDA and CDR2 SQIVND (reference sequence). CDR3 bases: TGTGCCAGTAGTGAAGGATCAGTGGGGGGCACAGATACGCAGTATTTT. Translating gives CASSEGSVGGTDTQYF.

The genes are TRBV6-1 and TRBJ2-7, with D perhaps TRBD1 or TRBD2 (5 bases each). The CDR3 consists of 13 residues. The V end was cut by 4 bases, the J end by 2 bases, with 9 bases between. The germline CDR1 and CDR2 sequences are MNHNS and SASEGT. The CDR3 DNA sequence: TGTGCCAGCAGTGTAGGGACCCCCTACGAGCAGTACTTC. Translation gives CASSVGTPYEQYF.

This chain links TRBV5-1 with TRBJ1-4, with TRBD1 identical over 8 bases. The CDR3 is 16 amino acids. The junction had 6 bases not matched to a gene; V was cut back by 3 bases and J by 2 bases. Germline V gene data show CDR1 as SGHRS and CDR2 as YFSETQ. The chain's CDR3 is CASSSGQGGTNEKLFF. CDR3 DNA: TGCGCCAGCAGCTCCGGACAGGGAGGGACTAATGAAAAACTGTTTTTT.

The chain uses TRBV18 and TRBJ2-2, with D perhaps matching TRBD1 (5 bases). V gave up 2 bases and J gave up 0 bases, with 13 bases separating them. CDR3 length: 17 amino acids. The germline CDR1 and CDR2 sequences are KGHSH and LQKENI. CDR3 protein: CASSPNQAGSNTGELFF. The CDR3 region has the DNA TGTGCCAGCTCACCAAATCAGGCAGGGTCGAACACCGGGGAGCTGTTTTTT.

This rearrangement joins TRBV7-6 to TRBJ1-3; 7 bases are a match to TRBD1. The germline CDR1 and CDR2 sequences are SGHVS and FNYEAQ. Losses at the gene ends were 2 bases for V and 3 bases for J; bases not matched to a gene: 10. The CDR3 is made up of 17 amino acids. CDR3 nucleotides: TGTGCCAGCAGCTTAATGTCGGGACAGACCTATGGAAACACCATATATTTT. Translation: CASSLMSGQTYGNTIYF.

The CDR3 DNA sequence: TGTGCCAGCAGCCAAGCGGGCCAGGGGGTTGAAAAACTGTTTTTT. Translating it yields CASSQAGQGVEKLFF. This chain connects TRBV4-2 to TRBJ1-4, with 7 bases aligning to TRBD1. Per germline, CDR1 LGHNA and CDR2 YNFKEQ. The CDR3 length is 15 residues. V trimming: 1 base; J trimming: 7 bases; junction bases outside the gene matches: 6.

This chain uses TRBV28 with TRBJ2-7; D remains unclear. The germline gives CDR1 MDHEN, CDR2 SYDVKM. The CDR3 is 12 residues long. The V end lost 3 bases, the J end lost 5 bases, and 8 bases lay between the germline ends. CDR3 nucleotides: TGTGCCAGCAGTTTCTTCAGAAACGAGCAGTACTTC. Translated, it gives CASSFFRNEQYF.

The rearrangement joins TRBV11-3 to TRBJ2-2, with D unresolved. CDR1 is SGHNT and CDR2 is YENEEA in the germline V gene. V was clipped by 1 base and J by 6 bases, with 9 bases between them. CDR3 length: 14 residues. In nucleotides, the CDR3 is TGTGCCAGCAGCTTAGTTCTGGGGTCCGGGGAGCTGTTTTTT. Its translation: CASSLVLGSGELFF. Full variable domain (remainder filled in from reference TRBV11-3 and TRBJ2-2): EAGVVQSPRYKIIEKKQPVAFWCNPISGHNTLYWYLQNLGQGPELLIRYENEEAVDDSQLPKDRFSAERLKGVDSTLKIQPAELGDSAVYLCASSLVLGSGELFFGEGSRLTVL.

The DNA for the CDR3 is TGTGCCACCAGCAGAGGGCAGTTAGGGCGGTTCTTT. Translated: CATSRGQLGRFF. The rearrangement links TRBV15 to TRBJ1-1; no reliable D call. Germline loops: CDR1 LNHNV, CDR2 YYDKDF (reference sequence). V lost 1 base, J lost 14 bases, and 14 bases lay in between. The CDR3 has 12 amino acids.